The source of this T cell receptor beta chain is a study of CXCR3-negative and CXCR3-positive naive CD8 T cells. UMI-labeled TRB cDNA libraries were prepared by 5' RACE. Each CDR3 protein gets one entry in TCRdb, which reprocessed the 5' RACE reads and gives no DNA. The sample has about 26,000 distinct CDR3 sequences, and its top ten clones hold about 3%. The CDR3 is made up of 18 amino acids. Germline-derived CDR1 and CDR2 are SGHTS and YDEGEE. A remark on this clonotype: Its specificity is not known.

The study's findings and limits: From TRB CDR3 properties, TCR strength was inferred; surface CD5 did not differ between naive subsets. Against CXCR3-negative naive cells, CXCR3-positive naive cells showed more hydrophobic TRB CDR3s. The study found comparably high diversity in both naive subsets and much lower diversity in memory CD8+ cells. Memory cells showed distinct TRBV-TRBJ patterns, while the two naive subsets matched.

The chain joins TRBV5-8 to TRBJ1-2; absent DNA, TCRdb's TRBD1 call cannot be checked. The receptor was derived from a human donor in good health. Some clones in this sample may be carry-over from other donors' samples. What was sequenced was naive CXCR3- CD8+ T cells from blood. Subset in this sample: CD45RO-CCR7+CD27+CD95- naive CD8+ T cells lacking CXCR3 (TNR3-). CDR3 loop: CASTGQGDVHSRNYGCTF.